Detailed here is one T cell receptor (beta chain). Its specificity is not known. The source of the sample is a study of human T cells and chemical hapten exposure. Whole-study context: Diphenylcyclopropenone was administered weekly to the scalp of patients throughout the approximately 23-week study. Patch tests put 0.01% DPC on the upper back, and the results were checked at 6 days. The study's findings and limits: The formation of large CDR3 similarity clusters by expanded TCRs significantly exceeded that of controls.

Separate cDNA molecules received unique molecular identifiers, which the library attached to them. TCRdb re-called the RACE reads with MiXCR, one entry per CDR3 protein. The table lists approximately 180,000 distinct CDR3 sequences, about 31% of them singletons. Time point in this sample: pre-sensitization, week 0. Documented treatment: therapeutic diphenylcyclopropenone sensitization with weekly scalp DPC. Sequencing was performed on whole blood, taken in connection with sensitization to the hapten diphenylcyclopropenone (DPC). This TCR derives from a woman aged 30 to 39 with alopecia areata. Some clones in this sample may be carry-over from other donors' samples.

CDR3 nucleotides: TGCAGCGTTGAAGGGACAGTCGAAAAAGCTTTCTTT. This encodes CSVEGTVEKAFF. The rearrangement links TRBV29-1 to TRBJ1-1; tentative D call: TRBD1 (6 bases). This CDR3 is 12 amino acids long. Per germline, CDR1 SQVTM and CDR2 ANQGSEA. Trimming stripped 1 base from V and 9 bases from J, with 12 bases between.